The 8 T cell receptor beta chains in this list originate from one sample, sequenced in a study of vaccination and CD4 T cells after COVID-19. Once obtained from cultured CD4+ T cells, the DNA was sequenced using the Oncomine TCR Beta short-read assay. TCRdb re-called the PCR reads through MiXCR, storing one row per CDR3 protein. The table has 9,500 to 15,000 distinct CDR3 sequences, approximately 50% seen once; the top ten hold around 18%. Treatment described: roughly 11-day PBMC culture with coronavirus spike peptide pools or control peptides (ViraFEST assay). These receptors have no identified antigens. Sequenced: CD4+ T cells from blood, cultured in vitro. The receptors stem from a human donor who had recovered from COVID-19.

The chain couples TRBV28 to TRBJ2-3; either TRBD1 or TRBD2 may supply D (5 bases each). Per germline, CDR1 MDHEN and CDR2 SYDVKM. CDR3 size: 16 residues. The V end lost 2 bases, the J end lost 0 bases, and 12 bases lay between the germline ends. Here the CDR3 reads CASSLEGPASTDTQYF. The CDR3 DNA sequence: TGTGCCAGCAGTTTAGAGGGGCCCGCTAGCACAGATACGCAGTATTTT.

Sample share makes this clonotype medium-sized. The chain uses TRBV6-1 and TRBJ1-4, with a weak D call TRBD1 (5 bases). The V and J ends lost 3 bases and 7 bases respectively, with 27 bases between them. In germline, CDR1 is MNHNS, CDR2 SASEGT. The CDR3 is made up of 19 amino acids. The CDR3 DNA is TGTGCCAGCAGTGACCCCCCCCCTGAAGGCAGGGTTAGTGGTGAAAAACTGTTTTTT. Protein: CASSDPPPEGRVSGEKLFF.

This clonotype was observed a single time. V is TRBV7-2 and J is TRBJ2-7; the match to TRBD1 covers 8 bases. The CDR3 is 13 residues long. Germline lookup yields CDR1 SGHTA and CDR2 FQGNSA. With 6 bases clipped from V and 6 bases from J, the junction kept 7 bases outside the gene matches. This CDR3 is CASSPDRGSEQYF. In DNA, the CDR3 is TGTGCCAGCAGTCCAGACAGGGGCTCCGAGCAGTACTTC.

This clonotype has a single count. V is TRBV12-3 or TRBV12-4 and J is TRBJ1-5, with D perhaps TRBD1 (5 bases). This CDR3 region has 16 residues. Trimming shortened V by 6 bases and J by 4 bases, and 19 bases separated the two germline ends. Here the CDR3 DNA reads TGTGCCAGCAGCCGAGAGTGGGCGCAGGGAAATCAGCCCCAGCATTTT. Amino acid sequence: CASSREWAQGNQPQHF.

J is TRBJ2-5 and V is TRBV5-6; a weak D match, TRBD2 (5 bases). CDR1 and CDR2 from the germline V gene are SGHDT and YYEEEE. This CDR3 has 17 amino acids. Trimming took 0 bases from V and 1 from J, leaving 16 bases between them. This chain's CDR3 is CASSLGRTRGRQETQYF. For the CDR3, the DNA is TGTGCCAGCAGCTTGGGCCGGACCCGGGGTCGCCAAGAGACCCAGTACTTC.

This sequence joins TRBV20-1 and TRBJ2-5; TRBD1 is a possible D gene (5 bases). The CDR3 totals 13 residues. Germline loops: CDR1 DFQATT, CDR2 SNEGSKA (reference sequence). V lost 6 bases and J 1 base, leaving 12 bases between the germline ends. Here the CDR3 DNA reads TGCAGTGCCTTGCTTGACAGCCAAGAGACCCAGTACTTC. Translating gives CSALLDSQETQYF.

This chain links TRBV19 with TRBJ1-1; weak D call: TRBD1 (6 bases). Per germline, CDR1 LNHDA and CDR2 SQIVND (reference sequence). The CDR3 extends over 14 amino acids. V lost 0 bases to trimming and J lost 6 bases, with 11 bases between them. DNA of the CDR3: TGTGCCAGTAGTATAGATAAGGGACACCCTGAAGCTTTCTTT. Translation gives CASSIDKGHPEAFF.

CDR3 bases: TGTGCCAGCAGCCGAGGGGGACACCGCTCCTACGAGCAGTACTTC. Amino acid sequence: CASSRGGHRSYEQYF. This chain joins TRBV7-2 and TRBJ2-7, with D possibly being TRBD1 (6 bases). This CDR3 region has 15 residues. V lost 5 bases and J 0 bases, leaving 14 bases between the germline ends. CDR1 is SGHTA, CDR2 FQGNSA, per germline. The complete variable domain, with remaining parts taken from reference TRBV7-2 and TRBJ2-7, reads GAGVSQSPSNKVTEKGKDVELRCDPISGHTALYWYRQSLGQGLEFLIYFQGNSAPDKSGLPSDRFSAERTGGSVSTLTIQRTQQEDSAVYLCASSRGGHRSYEQYFGPGTRLTVT.